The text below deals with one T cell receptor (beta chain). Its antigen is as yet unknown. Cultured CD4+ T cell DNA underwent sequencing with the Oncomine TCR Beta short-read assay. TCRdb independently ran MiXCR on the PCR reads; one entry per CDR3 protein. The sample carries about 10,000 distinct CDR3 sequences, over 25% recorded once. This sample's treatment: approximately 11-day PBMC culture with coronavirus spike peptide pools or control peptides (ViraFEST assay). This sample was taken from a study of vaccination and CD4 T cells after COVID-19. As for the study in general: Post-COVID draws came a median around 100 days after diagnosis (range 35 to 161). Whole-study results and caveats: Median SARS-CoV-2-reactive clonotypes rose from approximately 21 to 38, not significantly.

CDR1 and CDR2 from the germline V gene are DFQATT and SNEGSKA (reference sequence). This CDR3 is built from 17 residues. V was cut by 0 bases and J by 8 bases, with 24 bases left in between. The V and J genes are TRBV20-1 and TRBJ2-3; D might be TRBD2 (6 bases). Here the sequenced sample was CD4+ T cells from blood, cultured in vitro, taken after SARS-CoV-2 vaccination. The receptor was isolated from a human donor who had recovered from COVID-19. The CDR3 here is CSARDRGEVLVWGTQYF. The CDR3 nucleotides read TGCAGTGCTAGAGATCGTGGGGAGGTCCTGGTGTGGGGTACGCAGTATTTT.